This T cell receptor (beta chain) stems from a study of blood T cell repertoires in COVID-19. As handled by the study authors: Amplifying reference gene primers gave estimates of nucleated cell counts. The protocol was immunoSEQ multiplex PCR, while the TCRdb copy is restricted to in-frame clones and leaves out a portion. V, J and clone size reflect that table, while D and trimming were determined from the DNA. The table includes some 35,000 clones, roughly four fifths detected once. The germline CDR1 and CDR2 sequences are SGHAT and FQNNGV. The CDR3 is 16 residues long. V lost 3 bases and J 0 bases, leaving 13 bases between the germline ends.

The chain employs TRBV11-2 and TRBJ2-3; TRBD2 is a possible D gene (6 bases). The origin of this receptor is a man aged 45-60 years with acute or convalescent COVID-19. The sequenced sample consisted of peripheral blood. The CDR3 DNA follows: TGTGCCAGCAGCTTCCCTGCGGGAACTAGCACAGATACGCAGTATTTT. The encoded protein is CASSFPAGTSTDTQYF. Based on the CDR3 plus reference TRBV11-2 and TRBJ2-3, the full variable domain is EAGVAQSPRYKIIEKRQSVAFWCNPISGHATLYWYQQILGQGPKLLIQFQNNGVVDDSQLPKDRFSAERLKGVDSTLKIQPAKLEDSAVYLCASSFPAGTSTDTQYFGPGTRLTVL.